This T cell receptor (beta chain) was identified in a study of beta chain features in type 1 diabetes. Study observations and caveats: Type 1 diabetes patients had VDJ junctions that carried fewer insertions and more deletions. Among patients with Type 1 diabetes, TCRB CDR3s were moderately but significantly shorter in every one of the four CD4+ subsets. High-TCR-expressing cells could be over-represented by cDNA sequencing.

Every isolated RNA sample was fully reverse transcribed, so sequencing captured expressed TCRB transcripts. Roughly 1 million reads, on average, were obtained from stem cell-like memory T cell samples. The method was immunoSEQ multiplex PCR; TCRdb's version includes in-frame clones alone and lacks a portion of them. The repertoire holds 53,000 or so clones, around 60% seen once, with approximately 0.3% in the top ten. The trim removed 4 bases at V and 6 bases at J, leaving 2 bases unmatched. CDR3 length: 13 residues. Germline V CDR1 and CDR2: SGHDN, FVKESK. Sorted populations all exceeded 95% purity. This clone was observed a handful of times. Antigen: not known.

This clonotype was obtained from a woman under 40 with type 1 diabetes. V gene TRBV14 combines with J gene TRBJ2-1; 8 positions match TRBD2. The sample consisted of stem cell memory CD4+ T cells from blood. The CDR3 nucleotides read TGTGCCAGCAGCCCAGGGACTAGCAATGAGCAGTTCTTC. This translates into CASSPGTSNEQFF.